One T cell receptor (beta chain) is described in this entry. Its antigen is currently unknown. Total RNA input per TCR library was 3,500 to 4,500 ng. Each CDR3 protein gets one entry in TCRdb, which reprocessed the 5' RACE reads and gives no DNA. The ten most abundant clones cover around 2.8% of a sample with roughly 150,000 distinct CDR3 sequences. The CDR3 has 14 residues. The germline V gene has CDR1 WNHNN and CDR2 SYGVQD (reference sequence). The data derive from a study of monozygotic twins with inflammatory bowel disease. Study-wide results and caveats: In the analysis, different T cell subtypes could not be told apart. Support for any single strong IBD-associated signal or clonotype was not found.

The clonotype comes from a human donor with ulcerative colitis or Crohn's disease, or a healthy co-twin of an affected twin (not recorded which). The chain joins TRBV10-1 to TRBJ2-7; TCRdb gives TRBD1 as the D gene, but with no DNA this cannot be confirmed. The specimen was blood. This CDR3 is CASSESGTGSEQYF.